This TCR beta chain was sequenced in a study of blood T cells in healthy people across ages (dated by TCRdb to the mid-2010s). Study-level background: Template switching captured roughly one uniquely barcoded TCR beta cDNA molecule per two T cells in model experiments. To track age-related changes in TCR beta repertoire diversity, the study relied on deep sequencing normalized with unique cDNA molecular identifiers. Four age groups were formed from the donors: young (average roughly 15 years), middle-aged (around 37), aged (around 68) and long-lived (less than 85). The study analyzed two additional independent replicas of 1 million unique cDNA reads from the same blood draw for two donors, one aged 18 to 29 and one aged 80 or older.

CDR1 SGHAT and CDR2 FQNNGV were looked up in the germline V gene. Its CDR3 holds 20 amino acids, cysteine through phenylalanine. Of the read, only the CDR3 DNA is kept; its 60 bases are in frame from base 1. V loses 2 bases, J loses 0 bases, and the germline ends lie 20 bases apart. The roughly 39 donors, aged roughly 6 to 100 years, were systemically healthy Caucasian individuals from Russia. Each donor gave around 9.5 milliliters of peripheral blood, collected into EDTA-treated Vacutainer tubes. Ficoll-Paque density-gradient centrifugation was used to isolate PBMCs, with at least 7 million obtained per sample. Trizol reagent was used to extract total RNA from PBMCs, with at least 6 micrograms per sample. For every donor, an aliquot of PBMCs went through flow cytometry to measure the percentages of naive CD45RAhigh/CD27high T cells. On the study overall, not on this receptor specifically: Observed TCR beta diversity correlated strongly with the percentage of naive T cells measured by flow cytometry. Observed TCR beta diversity per million T cells fell roughly linearly with age, and a significant reduction was already apparent by age approximately 40. Conclusive comparison of naive and antigen-experienced compartments was prevented by the profiling of bulk unsorted PBMCs. Because donor CMV infection status was unknown, age-related changes in expanded clonotypes were potentially confounded. Total diversity estimates from one million sequenced T cells were considered lower bounds and underestimates. Compared with the aged group, the long-lived group had more naive CD4+ T cells, fewer expanded clones and increased TCR diversity, a pattern suggesting age selection.

Turning to this clonotype: It lacks a known antigen. One base away there is no much larger clone; base qualities are not given.

Library prep was done by 5' RACE. The sequencing machine was an Illumina HiSeq 2500. A second roughly 7 to 12 cycle PCR used a sample-barcoded 5' primer and a J-beta primer mix. A unique molecular identifier was introduced onto each TCR beta cDNA molecule by a template-switch 5' adaptor carrying 12 random nucleotides. Each sample yielded at least 3 million CDR3-containing paired-end reads. First-strand cDNA synthesis was performed from all RNA using the Mint cDNA synthesis kit, with priming by a TRBC-specific oligonucleotide. All cDNA was treated with uracil-DNA glycosylase and then went through a first 18-cycle PCR with the universal primers M1SS and BC2_uni_R. On the authors' methods: Each sample was normalized by randomly selecting 1 million high-quality reads, each carrying a distinct molecular identifier. Reads with shared molecular identifiers were discarded instead of being binned into consensus sequences. MiTCR, set to a Q25 quality threshold and the strictest error-elimination algorithm, was used for CDR3 identification, clonotype clustering and error correction. A nonparametric unseen species model with Euler transformation was used to estimate a lower bound on total TCR beta diversity. TCRdb cleaned the public reads at Q25 with fastp, built clones with MiXCR and kept in-frame beta chains. All rows with the same CDR3 protein become a single entry with the most common DNA and genes. It is TCRdb's table, rather than the study itself, that gives the V and J calls and clone size. The sample profile shows more than 900,000 distinct CDR3 sequences; under 30% of them were found once. The ten largest clonotypes hold about 0.72% of the sample.

This same sample was also taken into another study, of T cells of mothers and their children. The second source states: Nine systemically healthy Caucasian individuals, comprising three mothers and their six children, were included as donors. cDNA synthesis consumed the entire amount of extracted RNA, loaded at approximately 1.6 ug RNA in each 15 ul reaction. In the second PCR, the M1S primer introduced both the sample barcodes and 2-4 random nucleotides. Over 8.5 million TCR beta CDR3 reads were obtained for each mother, and 2.5 million to 3 million reads were obtained for each child. In both related and unrelated pairs, thymic selection shapes the output of TCR recombination in a similar way, with inherited differences having only a minor effect. Normalized repertoire overlap was always found to be slightly, but never significantly, higher in related mother-child pairs than in unrelated mother-child pairs. Persistent microchimeric T cell clones were not detected, at a sensitivity of approximately 100 clones per million clonotypes. To look for features that set related mother-child pairs apart from unrelated individuals, the researchers ran deep NGS to compare the TCR beta repertoires of mothers and children. Mothers averaged approximately 40 +/- 4 years of age and children averaged around 10 +/- 4 years. Libraries were sequenced on Illumina HiSeq 2000 with 100+100 nt paired-end reads after adapter ligation with NEBNext reagents. Mother and child libraries were prepared a month apart and sequenced in separate runs to prevent cross-contamination. Between roughly 450,000 and 2,000,000 distinct TCR beta clonotypes were identified per donor. Naive TCR beta clonotypes were estimated from low-frequency clonotypes matched to each donor's FACS-determined naive share, without sorting.

The TCR originated in a girl aged 2 to 10 in good health. Here the chain combines TRBV11-2 and TRBJ2-6; TRBD1 might be the D gene, on 6 matching bases. Sequenced material: blood. For the CDR3, the sequence is CASSLRVLGGLGSGANVLTF. The nucleotide sequence is given as TGTGCCAGCAGCTTACGGGTCCTAGGGGGTTTGGGCTCTGGGGCCAACGTCCTGACTTTC.